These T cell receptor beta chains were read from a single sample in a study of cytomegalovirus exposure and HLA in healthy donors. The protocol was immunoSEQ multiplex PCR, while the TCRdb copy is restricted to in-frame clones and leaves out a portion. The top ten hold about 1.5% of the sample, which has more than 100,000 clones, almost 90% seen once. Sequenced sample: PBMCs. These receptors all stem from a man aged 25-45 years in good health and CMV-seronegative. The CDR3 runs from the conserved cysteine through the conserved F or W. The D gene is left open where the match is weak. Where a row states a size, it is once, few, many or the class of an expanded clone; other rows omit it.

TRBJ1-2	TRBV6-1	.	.	TGTGCCAGCAGTGGTCAACGGACAGCCCACGGCTACACCTTC	CASSGQRTAHGYTF
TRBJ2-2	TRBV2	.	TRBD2	TGTGCCAGCACCAGCGGGAACACGAACACCGGGGAGCTGTTTTTT	CASTSGNTNTGELFF
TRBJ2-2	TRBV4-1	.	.	TGCGCCAGCAGCCTGTCTACACTACCGAACACCGGGGAGCTGTTTTTT	CASSLSTLPNTGELFF
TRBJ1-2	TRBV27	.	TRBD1	TGTGCCAGCAGTTTTGGGCTGGGGACAGGGAGCGGCTACACCTTC	CASSFGLGTGSGYTF
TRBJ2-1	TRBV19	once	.	TGTGCCAGTAAGGTCGAGCGGGTTGGCAATGAGCAGTTCTTC	CASKVERVGNEQFF
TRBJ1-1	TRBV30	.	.	TGTGCCTGGAGTGTACAGGAAATAGGGAACACTGAAGCTTTCTTT	CAWSVQEIGNTEAFF
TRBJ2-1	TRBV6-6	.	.	TGTGCCAGCAGTCTTAGCGGTGGCTCCTACAATGAGCAGTTCTTC	CASSLSGGSYNEQFF
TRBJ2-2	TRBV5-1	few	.	TGCGCCAGCAGCTTGGCCTTGAACACCGGGGAGCTGTTTTTT	CASSLALNTGELFF
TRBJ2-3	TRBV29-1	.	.	TGCAGCGTTTTTAGCTTCACAGATACGCAGTATTTT	CSVFSFTDTQYF
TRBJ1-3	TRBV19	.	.	TGTGCCAGTAGTATTGGAGGCCCTGGAAACACCATATATTTT	CASSIGGPGNTIYF
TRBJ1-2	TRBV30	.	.	TGTGCCTGGACCGAGGACAGTTTCTATGGCTACACCTTC	CAWTEDSFYGYTF
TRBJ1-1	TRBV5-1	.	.	TGCGCCAGCAGCTTGGATCAGGGCGGGAGAACTGAAGCTTTCTTT	CASSLDQGGRTEAFF
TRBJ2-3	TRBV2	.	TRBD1	TGTGCCAGCAGCTACGACCACAGGGGGCGAGGAGATACGCAGTATTTT	CASSYDHRGRGDTQYF
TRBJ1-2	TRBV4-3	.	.	TGCGCCAGCAGCCACACAGTTAACTATGGCTACACCTTC	CASSHTVNYGYTF
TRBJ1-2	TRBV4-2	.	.	TGTGCCAGCAGCCAAGTGGAAGCGCACTATGGCTACACCTTC	CASSQVEAHYGYTF
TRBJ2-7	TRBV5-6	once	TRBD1	TGTGCCAGCAGAGACAGGGGCCGTACGGAGCAGTACTTC	CASRDRGRTEQYF
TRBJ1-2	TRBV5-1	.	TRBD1	TGCGCCAGCAGCCCCGGACAGGAAGGATATTGCACCTTC	CASSPGQEGYCTF
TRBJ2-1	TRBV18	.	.	TGTGCCAGCTCACCGCTAGCCTCCTGGGATGAGCAGTTCTTC	CASSPLASWDEQFF
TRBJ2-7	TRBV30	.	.	TGTGCCTGGAGTGTTCAGGGCGAGCAGTACTTC	CAWSVQGEQYF
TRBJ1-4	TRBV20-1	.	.	TGCAGTGCCAGACAGGAAAAACTGTTTTTT	CSARQEKLFF
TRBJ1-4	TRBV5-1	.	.	TGCGCCAGCAGCTTTGGGACTGAGTATAATGAAAAACTGTTTTTT	CASSFGTEYNEKLFF
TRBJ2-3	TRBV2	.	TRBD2	TGTGCCAGCAGACTGACTAGCGGGAGTTTAACAGATACGCAGTATTTT	CASRLTSGSLTDTQYF
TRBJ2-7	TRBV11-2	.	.	TGTGCCAGCAGCTTGGCGCGCTGGACAGCTAACTACGAGCAGTACTTC	CASSLARWTANYEQYF
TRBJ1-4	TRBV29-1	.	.	TGCAGCGTTGAGGTACCGGGAGACCCAATGGAAAAACTGTTTTTT	CSVEVPGDPMEKLFF
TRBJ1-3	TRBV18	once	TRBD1	TGTGCCAGCTCACCGTTCGAGGACAGGTTCTCTGGAAACACCATATATTTT	CASSPFEDRFSGNTIYF
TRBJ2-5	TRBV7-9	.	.	TGTGCCAGCAGCTTAAAAGGCACAGGCCAAGAGACCCAGTACTTC	CASSLKGTGQETQYF
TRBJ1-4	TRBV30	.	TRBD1	TGTGCCTGTCTCCCCCAGGGGGCTGGTGAAAAACTGTTTTTT	CACLPQGAGEKLFF
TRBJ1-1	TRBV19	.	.	TGTGCCAGTTCCAGGGAGGGGGACACTGAAGCTTTCTTT	CASSREGDTEAFF
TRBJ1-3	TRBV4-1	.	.	TGCGCCAGCAGCCTCACGACAGCTTCCGGAAACACCATATATTTT	CASSLTTASGNTIYF
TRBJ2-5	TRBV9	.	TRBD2	TGTGCCAGCAGCGTAGGTAGCGGGAGGGCCCAAGAGACCCAGTACTTC	CASSVGSGRAQETQYF
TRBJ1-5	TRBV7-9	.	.	TGTGCCAGCAGCCGGGTGGGATTCGGGGATTCACAGCCCCAGCATTTT	CASSRVGFGDSQPQHF
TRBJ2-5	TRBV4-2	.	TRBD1	TGTGCCAGCAGCCAGACGACAGGGGGCAGGGAGACCCAGTACTTC	CASSQTTGGRETQYF
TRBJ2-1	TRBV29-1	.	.	TGCAGCGTTGACAGGGGTTACAATGAGCAGTTCTTC	CSVDRGYNEQFF
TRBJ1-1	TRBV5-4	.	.	TGTGCCAGCAGCCTGTTCACTGAAGCTTTCTTT	CASSLFTEAFF
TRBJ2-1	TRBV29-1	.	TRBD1	TGCAGCGCCGAACGACAGGGGTACTACAATGAGCAGTTCTTC	CSAERQGYYNEQFF
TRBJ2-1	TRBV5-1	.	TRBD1	TGCGCCAGCAGCCGGCGGGACAGGGCTTACAATGAGCAGTTCTTC	CASSRRDRAYNEQFF
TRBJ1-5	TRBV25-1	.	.	TGTGCCTCAGGGGATCAGCCCCAGCATTTT	CASGDQPQHF
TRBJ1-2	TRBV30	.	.	TGTGCCTGGCTGACTAATGGTGGCTACACCTTC	CAWLTNGGYTF
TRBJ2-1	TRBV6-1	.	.	TGTGCCACCTCGACTAGTGGCTACAATGAGCAGTTCTTC	CATSTSGYNEQFF
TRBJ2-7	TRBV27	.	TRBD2	TGTGCCAGCAGTCCCCTGGGACTAGCGGGAGCAGGCGAGCAGTACTTC	CASSPLGLAGAGEQYF
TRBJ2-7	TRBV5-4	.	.	TGTGCCAGCATGGCGGGTGGATCCTACGAGCAGTACTTC	CASMAGGSYEQYF
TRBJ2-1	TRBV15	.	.	TGTGCCACCAGCCCAGAGCGACGGCGGAGGGAGCAGTTCTTC	CATSPERRRREQFF
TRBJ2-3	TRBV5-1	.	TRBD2	TGCGCCAGCAGCAACGGACTAGCGGGAGGAGGGGGAGATACGCAGTATTTT	CASSNGLAGGGGDTQYF
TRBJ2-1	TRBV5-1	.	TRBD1	TGCGCCAGCAGCACCGGGACAGGGGGTGTTGATGAGCAGTTCTTC	CASSTGTGGVDEQFF
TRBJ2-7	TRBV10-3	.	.	TGTGCCATCAGTGAAGTCCCGGGAAGCTACGAGCAGTACTTC	CAISEVPGSYEQYF
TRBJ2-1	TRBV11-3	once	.	TGTGCCAGCAGCCTAAGCAGGGTGTCCTACAATGAGCAGTTCTTC	CASSLSRVSYNEQFF
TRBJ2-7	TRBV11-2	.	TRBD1	TGTGCCAGCAGCTTCAGGGGGCCTAATCCCAAGGGTGGGTCCTACGAGCAGTACTTC	CASSFRGPNPKGGSYEQYF
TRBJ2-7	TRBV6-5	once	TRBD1	TGTGCCAGCAGCCTAGGGACAGGCGAAACATACGAGCAGTACTTC	CASSLGTGETYEQYF
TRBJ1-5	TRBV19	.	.	TGTGCCAGTAGTATCAGGGAAAATCAGCCCCAGCATTTT	CASSIRENQPQHF
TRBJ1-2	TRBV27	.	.	TGTGCCAGCAGTTATGGTTCATTGGAGCGAGGCTACACCTTC	CASSYGSLERGYTF
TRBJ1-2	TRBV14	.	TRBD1	TGTGCCAGCAGCTCCCGACAGGGGGATAGTCCTTATGGCTACACCTTC	CASSSRQGDSPYGYTF
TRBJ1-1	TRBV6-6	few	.	TGTGCCAGCAGTTTTGGGCTCCAAGCTTTCTTT	CASSFGLQAFF